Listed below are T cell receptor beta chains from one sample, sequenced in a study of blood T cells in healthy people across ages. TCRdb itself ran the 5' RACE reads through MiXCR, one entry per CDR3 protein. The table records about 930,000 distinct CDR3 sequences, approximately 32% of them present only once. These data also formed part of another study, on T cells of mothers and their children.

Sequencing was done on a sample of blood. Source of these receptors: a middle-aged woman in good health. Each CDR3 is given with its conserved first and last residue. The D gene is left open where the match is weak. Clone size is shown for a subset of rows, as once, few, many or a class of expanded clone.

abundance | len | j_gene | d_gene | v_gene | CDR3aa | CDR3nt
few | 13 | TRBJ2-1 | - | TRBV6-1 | CASSRIVENEQFF | TGTGCCAGCAGTCGTATCGTGGAGAATGAGCAGTTCTTC
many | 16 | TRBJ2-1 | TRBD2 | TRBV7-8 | CASSFGSGGAYNEQFF | TGTGCCAGCAGCTTTGGGAGCGGGGGAGCCTACAATGAGCAGTTCTTC
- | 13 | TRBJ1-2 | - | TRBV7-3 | CVSSPDRNYGYTF | TGTGTCAGCAGCCCCGACAGAAACTATGGCTACACCTTC
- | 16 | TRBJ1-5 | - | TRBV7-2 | CASSPRDAYSNQPQHF | TGTGCCAGCAGCCCCCGGGATGCTTATAGCAATCAGCCCCAGCATTTT
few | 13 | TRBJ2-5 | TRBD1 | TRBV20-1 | CSASTGIKETQYF | TGCAGTGCTTCGACAGGGATAAAAGAGACCCAGTACTTC
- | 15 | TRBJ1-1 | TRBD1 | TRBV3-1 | CACSQGQGMNTEAFF | TGTGCCTGCAGCCAGGGACAGGGGATGAACACTGAAGCTTTCTTT
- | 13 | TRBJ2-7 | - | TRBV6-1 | CASTEGNYAEQYF | TGTGCCAGCACGGAAGGGAACTATGCCGAGCAGTACTTC
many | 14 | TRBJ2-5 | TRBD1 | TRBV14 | CASRRQGIAETQYF | TGTGCCAGCAGACGACAGGGGATAGCAGAGACCCAGTACTTC
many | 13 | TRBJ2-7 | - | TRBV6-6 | CASSFALSYEQYF | TGTGCCAGCAGTTTCGCCCTTTCTTACGAGCAGTACTTC
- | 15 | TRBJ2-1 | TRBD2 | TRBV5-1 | CASSMTSGINNEQFF | TGCGCCAGCAGCATGACTAGCGGCATCAACAATGAGCAGTTCTTC
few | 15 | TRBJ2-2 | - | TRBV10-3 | CAISEPTGYTGELFF | TGTGCCATCAGTGAGCCGACGGGGTACACCGGGGAGCTGTTTTTT